This T cell receptor beta chain was captured in a study of shared clonotypes between healthy human individuals (dated by TCRdb to about 2020). The study in broad terms: Two women and a few men aged 18 to 49 years were included in the cohort. For each donor, CD4 naive and CD4 memory were each run on three plates, CD8 naive on two plates, and CD8 memory on one plate. Between about 0.8 and 9.5 billion PBMCs per donor were obtained by leukapheresis. To estimate repertoire size and how much clonotype sharing occurs between individuals, the study deeply sequenced the blood TCR repertoires of 4 to 6 healthy adults. Different laboratories and diverse techniques were used to prepare libraries and sequence TCR repertoires, to increase sequencing depth and limit assay-specific biases. General findings and caveats noted by the study authors: When several donors were compared, the shared fraction of clonotypes was about 5.4% for naive CD4, approximately 3.5% for naive CD8, roughly 2.3% for memory CD4, and 0.35% to 0.4% for memory CD8. Pairwise subsampling led to the expectation that sequencing depth would affect the degree of clonotype sharing among donors. Sampling was restricted to blood, and TCR repertoires in tissues likely differ from the TCR repertoires found in blood. Because the study included only a small number of donors, the genetic and exposure-history diversity represented was limited. Incomplete sequencing was indicated by rarefaction of sorted-subset datasets, despite the large sequencing depth. Larger estimated clonotype richness was generally found for naive subsets than for memory subsets. Compared with non-shared clonotypes, clonotypes shared by all four sorted-subset donors had higher generation probabilities.

Using the deep immunoSEQ assay, TCR CDR3 regions were amplified from genomic DNA by multiplex PCR. Extracted genomic DNA from each cell subset was spread evenly across all wells of several immunoSEQ 96-well plates, with each plate serving as a replicate. Each replicate PCR for sorted subsets received around 0.2 ug genomic DNA, equal to about 30,000 T cell genomes. Purified libraries were quantified with a Qubit 3.0 fluorometer, sized on a Bioanalyzer 2100, and re-quantified with the KAPA Library Quantification kit. Each immunoSEQ 96-well plate was sequenced on its own single-read 150-cycle Illumina NextSeq 550 flow cell. The paper's processing steps were these. Because only junctional sequences without quality scores were contained in the immunoSEQ output, filtering matching that applied to full-length reads could not be performed. To assign V/J genes and CDR3, sequences were annotated against IMGT germline references using PyIR, a Python wrapper for IgBLAST v1.9. Reads were filtered out if the reads had weak V/J assignments (E-value above 1e-6), no CDR3, stop codons, out-of-frame junctions, or ambiguous translated residues. V3J clonotypes were defined as sequences sharing the same inferred V gene, J gene, and CDR3 amino acid sequence. Percentage overlap between repertoires was computed as shared unique clonotypes divided by the size of the smaller repertoire. RTK rarefaction, the Chao1 estimator, and Recon v2.1 estimates of unobserved clonotypes were used to assess repertoire richness. OLGA was used to compute generation probabilities for all TCRbeta clonotypes that the gDNA method yielded from a handful of donors. Held by TCRdb, this immuneACCESS table contains in-frame sequences only and omits some clones. Under half of the omission traces to an unresolved V gene where checked; the cause of the rest is unknown. Clonal size and the V and J genes are those of that table, whereas D and trimming came from the DNA. The sample contains some 1,400,000 clones, around 97% of them found a single time. Roughly 1.2% of the sample is in the top ten clones.

Healthy HIV-negative adults with no recently reported acute infections or vaccinations were included as donors. Only Caucasian adults living in Nashville, Tennessee, USA were represented among the donors. Magnetic negative selection was used to enrich CD4+ T cells, after which naive cells were positively selected on CD45RA and the negative fraction became the memory subset. Blood was obtained by leukapheresis, after which PBMCs were separated by Ficoll-Histopaque density gradient centrifugation and cryopreserved in liquid nitrogen vapor phase. Analytical flow cytometry was used to check the purity and quantity of each magnetically sorted T cell population. Each sorted fraction had its genomic DNA isolated and then quantified by UV absorbance on a Nanodrop 2000c. With respect to this clone: It has no known antigen specificity. Base qualities are not provided; no much larger clone lies one nucleotide away.

Reading from cysteine to phenylalanine, the CDR3 counts 14 amino acids. Only CDR3 DNA remains: 42 bases, in frame from the first base. The germline V gene encodes CDR1 MNHNS and CDR2 SASEGT. V has 0 bases trimmed and J has 3 bases trimmed; junction bases matching no gene number 2. The receptor comes from a man aged 25-45 years in good health. Recombination connected TRBV6-1 to TRBJ2-7; TRBD2 agrees with 7 junctional bases. Sequencing used naive CD4+ T cells sorted from blood. The sample's cell subset or site, from its label and the paper: CD45RA+ positively selected. The CDR3 in this case is CASSEAGTIYEQYF. The DNA is as follows: TGTGCCAGCAGTGAAGCCGGGACTATCTACGAGCAGTACTTC.